This T cell receptor (beta chain) was obtained from a study of T cell clones after liver transplantation. Background on the study: A pre-transplant mixed lymphocyte reaction with TCRbeta sequencing defined graft-donor-reactive clones followed in post-transplant blood.

The repertoire was sequenced with immunoSEQ multiplex PCR; TCRdb's copy has only in-frame clones and lacks some. Of 20,000 to 30,000 clones listed, around three quarters are singletons. Specimen: CD4+ T cells from blood, collected before liver transplant. The clonotype originates from a human donor who received a liver transplant.

CDR3: CASSGEGTFRGYTF. CDR3 sequence (DNA): TGTGCCAGCAGCGGGGAGGGGACCTTTAGGGGCTACACCTTC. The chain links TRBV5-6 to TRBJ1-2; tentative D call: TRBD1 (5 bases). Trimming cost V 4 bases and J 8 bases, with 18 bases left between them. This CDR3 region has 14 residues. Germline values: CDR1 SGHDT, CDR2 YYEEEE.